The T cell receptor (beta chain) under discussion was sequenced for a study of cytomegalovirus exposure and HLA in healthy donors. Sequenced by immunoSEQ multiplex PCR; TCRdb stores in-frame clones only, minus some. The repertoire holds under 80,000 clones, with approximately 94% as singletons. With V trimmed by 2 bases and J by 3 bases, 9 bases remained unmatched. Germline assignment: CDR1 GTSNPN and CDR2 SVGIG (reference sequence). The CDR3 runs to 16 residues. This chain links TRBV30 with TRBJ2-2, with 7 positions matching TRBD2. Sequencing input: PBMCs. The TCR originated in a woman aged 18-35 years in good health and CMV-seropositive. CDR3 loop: CAWSFPGRVYTGELFF. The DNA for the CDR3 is TGTGCCTGGAGTTTCCCGGGGAGGGTCTACACCGGGGAGCTGTTTTTT. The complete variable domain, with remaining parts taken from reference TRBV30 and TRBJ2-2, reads SQTIHQWPATLVQPVGSPLSLECTVEGTSNPNLYWYRQAAGRGLQLLFYSVGIGQISSEVPQNLSASRPQDRQFILSSKKLLLSDSGFYLCAWSFPGRVYTGELFFGEGSRLTVL.